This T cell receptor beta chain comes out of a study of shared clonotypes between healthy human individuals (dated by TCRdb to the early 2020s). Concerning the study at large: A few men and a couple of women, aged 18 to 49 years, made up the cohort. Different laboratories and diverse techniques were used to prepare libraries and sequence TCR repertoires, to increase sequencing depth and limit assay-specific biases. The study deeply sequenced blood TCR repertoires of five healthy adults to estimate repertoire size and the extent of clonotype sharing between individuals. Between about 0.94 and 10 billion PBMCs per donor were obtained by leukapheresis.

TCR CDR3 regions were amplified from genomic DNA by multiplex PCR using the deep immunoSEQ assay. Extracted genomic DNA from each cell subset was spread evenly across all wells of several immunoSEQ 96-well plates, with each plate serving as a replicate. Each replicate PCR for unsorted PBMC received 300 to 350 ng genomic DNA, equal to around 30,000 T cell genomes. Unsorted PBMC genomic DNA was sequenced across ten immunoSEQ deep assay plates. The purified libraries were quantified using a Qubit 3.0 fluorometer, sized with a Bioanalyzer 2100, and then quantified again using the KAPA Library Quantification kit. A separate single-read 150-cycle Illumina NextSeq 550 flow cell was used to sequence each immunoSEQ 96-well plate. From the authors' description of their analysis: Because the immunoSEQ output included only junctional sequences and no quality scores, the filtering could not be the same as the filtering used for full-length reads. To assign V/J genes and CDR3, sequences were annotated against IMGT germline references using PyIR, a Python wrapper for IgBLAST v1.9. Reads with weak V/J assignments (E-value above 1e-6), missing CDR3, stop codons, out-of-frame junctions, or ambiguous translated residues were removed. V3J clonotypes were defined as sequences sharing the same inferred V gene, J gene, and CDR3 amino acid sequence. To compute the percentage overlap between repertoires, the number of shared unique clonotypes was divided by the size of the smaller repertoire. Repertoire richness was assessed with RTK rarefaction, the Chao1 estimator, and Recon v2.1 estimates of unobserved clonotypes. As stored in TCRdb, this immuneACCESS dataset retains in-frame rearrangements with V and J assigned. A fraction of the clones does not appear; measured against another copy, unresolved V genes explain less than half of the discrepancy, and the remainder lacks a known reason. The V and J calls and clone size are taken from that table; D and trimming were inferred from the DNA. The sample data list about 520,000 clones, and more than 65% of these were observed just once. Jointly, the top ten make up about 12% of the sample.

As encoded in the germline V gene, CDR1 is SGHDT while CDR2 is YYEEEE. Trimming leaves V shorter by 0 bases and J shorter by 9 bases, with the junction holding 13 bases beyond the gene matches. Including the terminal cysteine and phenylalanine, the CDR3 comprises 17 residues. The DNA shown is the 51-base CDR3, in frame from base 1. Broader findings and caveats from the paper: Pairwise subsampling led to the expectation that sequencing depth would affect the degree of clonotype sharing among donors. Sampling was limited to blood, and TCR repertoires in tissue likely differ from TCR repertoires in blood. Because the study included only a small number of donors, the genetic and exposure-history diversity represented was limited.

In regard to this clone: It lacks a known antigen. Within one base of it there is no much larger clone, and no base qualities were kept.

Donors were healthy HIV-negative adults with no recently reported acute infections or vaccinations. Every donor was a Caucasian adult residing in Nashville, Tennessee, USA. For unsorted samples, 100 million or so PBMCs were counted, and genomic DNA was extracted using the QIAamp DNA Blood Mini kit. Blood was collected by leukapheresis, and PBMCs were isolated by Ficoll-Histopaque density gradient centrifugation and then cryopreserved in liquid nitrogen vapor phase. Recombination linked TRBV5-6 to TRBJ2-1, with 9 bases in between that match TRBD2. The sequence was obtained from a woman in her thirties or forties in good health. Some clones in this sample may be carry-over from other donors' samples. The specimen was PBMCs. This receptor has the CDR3 CASSLALAGTGGGEQFF. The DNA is TGTGCCAGCAGCTTGGCGCTAGCGGGAACGGGCGGAGGTGAGCAGTTCTTC.